Sequencing of this TCR beta chain was carried out in a study of cytomegalovirus exposure and HLA in healthy donors. This clone was detected only once. The germline gene is not matched at one end of the junction; a read error may be the cause. TCRdb's copy holds only in-frame clones and misses some; the assay was immunoSEQ multiplex PCR. The table has 150,000 to 200,000 clones, 70% to 90% seen once; the top ten hold approximately 2.4%. Material: PBMCs. The TCR originated in a man aged 25 to 40 in good health and CMV-seropositive.

The CDR3 coding sequence is TGTGCTAGCAGCTTTCGACTAGCTAGCACAGATACGCAGTATTTT. This encodes CASSFRLASTDTQYF. V is TRBV7-7 and J is TRBJ2-3; 7 nucleotides match TRBD2. The CDR3 is 15 residues long. Germline V CDR1 and CDR2: SSHAT, FNYEAQ (reference sequence). The complete variable domain, with remaining parts taken from reference TRBV7-7 and TRBJ2-3, reads GAGVSQSPRYKVTKRGQDVTLRCDPISSHATLYWYQQALGQGPEFLTYFNYEAQPDKSGLPSDRFSAERPEGSISTLTIQRTEQRDSAMYRCASSFRLASTDTQYFGPGTRLTVL.